This T cell receptor (beta chain) derives from a study of T cells after yellow fever vaccination. This clonotype was seen a few times. Its antigen remains unknown. One entry per CDR3 protein, called by TCRdb with MiXCR from the 5' RACE reads. Among about 340,000 distinct CDR3 sequences listed, 3% to 4.5% were seen once. Findings and limits, study-wide: Re-detected after boosting: most primary clones, around 97% of CD4 and about 85% of CD8.

The receptor's source is a man aged 18 to 35 who received the YFV17D yellow fever vaccine. The sequencing used PBMCs, collected 5 days after the yellow fever booster vaccination.

CDR3 nucleotides: TGTGCCAGCAGTTACTCCCCGCCTGGCTACAATGAGCAGTTCTTC. Translating it yields CASSYSPPGYNEQFF. The chain combines TRBV6-6 with TRBJ2-1; D is unresolved. The CDR3 sequence is 15 residues long. Germline-derived CDR1 and CDR2 are MNHNY and SVGAGI (reference sequence). The ends were cut back, 0 bases at V and 3 bases at J, with 9 bases in the middle.